This TCR beta chain came from a study of a mutant IDH1 vaccine in newly diagnosed glioma. Whole-study context: Previous treatment comprised radiotherapy, temozolomide, or both, mostly both. Whole-study results and caveats: Vaccination induced immune responses in approximately 93% of patients.

There are 13 residues in the CDR3. V was cut by 6 bases and J by 8 bases, with 16 bases left in between. The V gene's germline CDR1 is MNHEY and CDR2 SVGAGI. Data came from immunoSEQ multiplex PCR; TCRdb stores just in-frame clones and leaves some out. The sample contains tens of thousands of clones, 75% to 90% of which appear only once. On this clone itself: Antigen unknown.

The time point denotes: week 23, last vaccination. A 20-mer mutant IDH1 peptide at 300 ug was injected subcutaneously with topical imiquimod. This rearrangement joins TRBV6-5 to TRBJ1-1, with TRBD1 as a possible D gene (5 bases). This clonotype was obtained from a middle-aged man with glioma. Source: PBMCs, taken from a glioma patient whose treatment included an IDH1 peptide vaccine. CDR3 bases: TGTGCCAGCAGACGACTCAGGGATTTAGAAGCTTTCTTT. Residues: CASRRLRDLEAFF.